One and the same sample provided the 5 T cell receptor beta chains below, sequenced in a study of shared clonotypes between healthy human individuals. Sequenced by immunoSEQ multiplex PCR; TCRdb stores in-frame clones only, minus some. This sample has about 1.5 million clones; 95% to 99% occur once, and the top ten carry 0.4% to 0.45%. Sequenced input: naive CD4+ T cells sorted from blood. Subset of the sample: CD45RA+ positively selected. These receptors all come from a man aged 25-45 years in good health.

The chain links TRBV7-9 to TRBJ1-2; D not resolved. This CDR3 contains 14 residues. The V gene lost 0 bases and the J gene lost 11 bases, with 16 bases spanning the gap. Germline lookup yields CDR1 SEHNR and CDR2 FQNEAQ (reference sequence). CDR3: CASSLALIQSRYTF. For the CDR3, the DNA is TGTGCCAGCAGCTTAGCGCTGATTCAAAGCCGGTACACCTTC.

The V and J genes are TRBV6-1 and TRBJ2-7; D call uncertain. The CDR3 spans 13 residues. V lost 0 bases and J 4 bases, leaving 7 bases between the germline ends. The germline V gene encodes CDR1 MNHNS and CDR2 SASEGT. The CDR3: CASSEAFEYEQYF. The CDR3 nucleotides are TGTGCCAGCAGTGAAGCCTTCGAGTACGAGCAGTACTTC.

The chain joins TRBV5-4 to TRBJ2-7, with D perhaps matching TRBD1 or TRBD2 (5 bases each). The V end was cut by 4 bases, the J end by 7 bases, with 12 bases between. The CDR3 is 12 amino acids. Germline values: CDR1 SGHNT, CDR2 YYREEE (reference sequence). The CDR3 loop is CASSPTRGEQYF. For the CDR3, the DNA is TGTGCCAGCAGCCCCACTAGGGGAGAGCAGTACTTC.

In regard to this clone: The sample carries other DNA sequences with the same CDR3. This chain joins TRBV5-1 and TRBJ2-7; 14 bases fit TRBD2. Germline V lookup: CDR1 SGHRS, CDR2 YFSETQ. After removal of 2 bases from V and 1 base from J, the junction contained 8 bases not matched to a gene. The CDR3 consists of 18 residues. The CDR3 DNA is TGCGCCAGCAGCTTTGGACTAGCGGGAGGCCCTTCTTCCTACGAGCAGTACTTC. Its protein is CASSFGLAGGPSSYEQYF.

The chain recombines TRBV19 with TRBJ1-5; 7 bases match TRBD1. Germline assignment: CDR1 LNHDA and CDR2 SQIVND (reference sequence). Trimming removed 10 bases from V and 0 bases from J; junction bases left unmatched: 6. The CDR3 has 14 residues. The CDR3: CATRQGYSNQPQHF. Written as DNA, the CDR3 is TGTGCCACAAGACAGGGTTATAGCAATCAGCCCCAGCATTTT.